This T cell receptor (beta chain) was captured in a study of blood T cell repertoires in COVID-19. The wider study: COVID-19 samples, acute and convalescent, were from the United States, Italy and Spain. PBMCs, B-cell-depleted T cells, or T cells were the source of the cDNA or gDNA that made up the material.

This clone was detected a few times. The data were produced by immunoSEQ multiplex PCR, yet TCRdb's version contains in-frame clones alone and is incomplete. The sample contains 35,000 to 50,000 clones, roughly 90% of which appear only once. CDR1 MNHEY and CDR2 SVGAGI come from the germline V gene. The CDR3 has 14 amino acids. V trimming: 9 bases; J trimming: 4 bases; junction bases outside the gene matches: 11. Source material: peripheral blood. The clonotype was recovered from a middle-aged man with active COVID-19. The chain links TRBV6-5 to TRBJ1-1; 7 bases align to TRBD1. The CDR3 DNA sequence: TGTGCCAGTCTCCGAGGGGGCGCGGGCACTGAAGCTTTCTTT. Encoded protein: CASLRGGAGTEAFF.